The present entry profiles one T cell receptor beta chain with its context. Its antigen remains unknown. Primers used in a second PCR of about 7 to 12 cycles were a sample-barcoded 5' primer and a J-beta primer mix. TCRdb fed the 5' RACE reads into MiXCR, producing one record per CDR3 protein. The sample consists of about a million distinct CDR3 sequences, roughly 51% of them appearing once. Deletions cut 0 bases from V and 5 bases from J, with 11 bases between. Germline V CDR1 and CDR2: MNHEY, SVGAGI. The length of the CDR3 is 15 residues. These data are taken from a study of blood T cells in healthy people across ages. Those donating, healthy Caucasian individuals from Russia, were aged 6 to 90. A minimum of 7 million PBMCs was isolated per sample. Study-wide points: TCR beta diversity, measured per million T cells, fell in a roughly linear way with age.

The source is a woman aged 60 to 75 in good health. V usage is TRBV6-5 and J usage is TRBJ2-1; a possible D gene is TRBD1 (5 bases). Sequences were obtained from blood. In DNA, the CDR3 is TGTGCCAGCAGTTACTCGATTAGGGGAAACAATGAGCAGTTCTTC. Residues: CASSYSIRGNNEQFF.